The rows below give T cell receptor beta chains drawn from one sample of a study of blood T cell repertoires in COVID-19. Libraries were prepared by immunoSEQ multiplex PCR; TCRdb keeps only in-frame clonotypes and omits some of them. The data contain about 670,000 clones, 80% to 90% of them singletons. The specimen was peripheral blood. The source is a woman between 18 and 29 years old with acute or convalescent COVID-19. The CDR3 runs from the conserved cysteine through the conserved F or W. The order of the fields is clone size, D gene, V gene, J gene, CDR3 DNA, CDR3 protein. The D gene is left open where the match is weak. Clone size is not always given. Where it is, it says once, few, many or a class for expanded clones.

abundance: -; d_gene: TRBD1; v_gene: TRBV12-3/TRBV12-4; j_gene: TRBJ1-2; CDR3nt: TGTGCCAGCAGTTCCTATGACCGACAGGGGGACACCTTC; CDR3aa: CASSSYDRQGDTF
abundance: -; d_gene: -; v_gene: TRBV29-1; j_gene: TRBJ2-7; CDR3nt: TGCAGCGTTGAAACAGGCTACGAGCAGTACTTC; CDR3aa: CSVETGYEQYF
abundance: -; d_gene: -; v_gene: TRBV30; j_gene: TRBJ1-1; CDR3nt: TGTGCCTGGAAGGGAAGGGGGGGGGCTTTCTTT; CDR3aa: CAWKGRGGAFF
abundance: -; d_gene: -; v_gene: TRBV12-5; j_gene: TRBJ1-5; CDR3nt: TGTGCTAGTGGTTTGGCCTCGGGGTACAATCAGCCCCAGCATTTT; CDR3aa: CASGLASGYNQPQHF
abundance: -; d_gene: TRBD2; v_gene: TRBV12-3/TRBV12-4; j_gene: TRBJ2-7; CDR3nt: TGTGCCAGCAGCTTAGCGGGGGGGTACGAGCAGTACTTC; CDR3aa: CASSLAGGYEQYF
abundance: few; d_gene: TRBD1; v_gene: TRBV5-1; j_gene: TRBJ2-7; CDR3nt: TGCGCCAGCAGCTGGGGACAGGGGGCTTACGAGCAGTACTTC; CDR3aa: CASSWGQGAYEQYF
abundance: -; d_gene: TRBD1; v_gene: TRBV5-1; j_gene: TRBJ2-7; CDR3nt: TGCGCCAGCAGCTTGGCCCACCAGGGGGACCTCTACGAGCAGTACTTC; CDR3aa: CASSLAHQGDLYEQYF
abundance: few; d_gene: -; v_gene: TRBV12-3/TRBV12-4; j_gene: TRBJ2-1; CDR3nt: TGTGCCAGCAGTTTTGGCATGCTGTTCTTC; CDR3aa: CASSFGMLFF
abundance: -; d_gene: TRBD1; v_gene: TRBV29-1; j_gene: TRBJ1-2; CDR3nt: TGCAGCGTTGAAATGGGACAGGGTGGAGGCTTCTATGGCTACACCTTC; CDR3aa: CSVEMGQGGGFYGYTF
abundance: -; d_gene: -; v_gene: TRBV4-1; j_gene: TRBJ1-1; CDR3nt: TGCGCCAGCAGCCGCTGGGAGGGGACTACTGAAGCTTTCTTT; CDR3aa: CASSRWEGTTEAFF
abundance: -; d_gene: TRBD1; v_gene: TRBV6-4; j_gene: TRBJ2-7; CDR3nt: TGTGCCAGCAGCGAAGCCGGGACAGGGGTGTACGAGCAGTACTTC; CDR3aa: CASSEAGTGVYEQYF
abundance: -; d_gene: TRBD1; v_gene: TRBV4-1; j_gene: TRBJ2-7; CDR3nt: TGCGCCAGCAGCCAAGCCCTAAGGGACAGGGAGTACGAGCAGTACTTC; CDR3aa: CASSQALRDREYEQYF
abundance: -; d_gene: -; v_gene: TRBV4-3; j_gene: TRBJ1-1; CDR3nt: TGCGCCAGCAGCCAAAACAAGAACACTGAAGCTTTCTTT; CDR3aa: CASSQNKNTEAFF
abundance: once; d_gene: -; v_gene: TRBV5-1; j_gene: TRBJ1-1; CDR3nt: TGCGCCAGCAGCTTGGGGTTATCCGGCACTGAAGCTTTCTTT; CDR3aa: CASSLGLSGTEAFF
abundance: -; d_gene: -; v_gene: TRBV6-5; j_gene: TRBJ1-4; CDR3nt: TGTGCCAGCAGTTACGGGCAGGGTGTTGAAAAACTGTTTTTT; CDR3aa: CASSYGQGVEKLFF
abundance: -; d_gene: TRBD1; v_gene: TRBV4-3; j_gene: TRBJ1-1; CDR3nt: TGCGCCAGCAGCCAAGGATCGGGGGAAACAGGGGTCACTGAAGCTTTCTTT; CDR3aa: CASSQGSGETGVTEAFF
abundance: -; d_gene: -; v_gene: TRBV6-5; j_gene: TRBJ2-7; CDR3nt: TGTGCCAGCAGGAAAGAGGGACAAGGTTTCCACGAGCAGTACTTC; CDR3aa: CASRKEGQGFHEQYF
abundance: -; d_gene: -; v_gene: TRBV2; j_gene: TRBJ1-2; CDR3nt: TGTGCCAGCAGTTACAGGTCGAACTATGGCTACACCTTC; CDR3aa: CASSYRSNYGYTF
abundance: few; d_gene: TRBD2; v_gene: TRBV3-1/TRBV3-2; j_gene: TRBJ2-3; CDR3nt: TGTGCCAGCAGCCCGCCGGGACTAGCTGACACAGATACGCAGTATTTT; CDR3aa: CASSPPGLADTDTQYF
abundance: -; d_gene: -; v_gene: TRBV29-1; j_gene: TRBJ1-2; CDR3nt: TGCAGCGTTGAAGATCGAGGACAGATGAACTATGGCTACACCTTC; CDR3aa: CSVEDRGQMNYGYTF
abundance: once; d_gene: -; v_gene: TRBV5-6; j_gene: TRBJ1-1; CDR3nt: TGTGCCAGCAGCTTGGAAACGGGTATCAACACTGAAGCTTTCTTT; CDR3aa: CASSLETGINTEAFF
abundance: -; d_gene: TRBD1; v_gene: TRBV19; j_gene: TRBJ2-1; CDR3nt: TGTGCCAGTGATCCGGGACAGGGGGCGTCTGAGCAGTTCTTC; CDR3aa: CASDPGQGASEQFF
abundance: -; d_gene: -; v_gene: TRBV19; j_gene: TRBJ1-4; CDR3nt: TGTGCCAGTAGTGTTTACGGGGGAAAACTGTTTTTT; CDR3aa: CASSVYGGKLFF
abundance: -; d_gene: TRBD1; v_gene: TRBV24-1; j_gene: TRBJ2-3; CDR3nt: TGTGCCACCCGGGCGAGGGGGCCTGATACGCAGTATTTT; CDR3aa: CATRARGPDTQYF
abundance: -; d_gene: -; v_gene: TRBV6-6; j_gene: TRBJ1-1; CDR3nt: TGTGCCAGTATTAAACAGGGCACTGAAGCTTTCTTT; CDR3aa: CASIKQGTEAFF
abundance: once; d_gene: TRBD1; v_gene: TRBV27; j_gene: TRBJ1-2; CDR3nt: TGTGCCAGCAGAAACCTGGGACAGGGGGCTAGCGGCTACACCTTC; CDR3aa: CASRNLGQGASGYTF
abundance: -; d_gene: -; v_gene: TRBV30; j_gene: TRBJ1-3; CDR3nt: TGTGCCTGGAGTGTAGGGGCCCCGGAGACTGGAAACACCATATATTTT; CDR3aa: CAWSVGAPETGNTIYF
abundance: -; d_gene: -; v_gene: TRBV4-1; j_gene: TRBJ1-1; CDR3nt: TGCGCCAGCAGCCAAGTCGGGGGGCAGGTGACTGAAGCTTTCTTT; CDR3aa: CASSQVGGQVTEAFF
abundance: -; d_gene: -; v_gene: TRBV18; j_gene: TRBJ1-1; CDR3nt: TGTGCCAGCTCACCAATCCTTATCAGGGGCTCATCGGCAGCTTTCTTT; CDR3aa: CASSPILIRGSSAAFF
abundance: -; d_gene: -; v_gene: TRBV6-5; j_gene: TRBJ2-1; CDR3nt: TGTGCCAGCCACTCCGGGACTGGTCTGTTTGAGCAGTTCTTC; CDR3aa: CASHSGTGLFEQFF
abundance: -; d_gene: -; v_gene: TRBV10-2; j_gene: TRBJ2-7; CDR3nt: TGCGCCAGTCGGGATTCCTACGAGCAGTACTTC; CDR3aa: CASRDSYEQYF
abundance: -; d_gene: TRBD1; v_gene: TRBV27; j_gene: TRBJ1-2; CDR3nt: TGTGCCAGCAGTTGGGACAGGGGCAACTATGGCTACACCTTC; CDR3aa: CASSWDRGNYGYTF
abundance: -; d_gene: -; v_gene: TRBV27; j_gene: TRBJ1-2; CDR3nt: TGTGCCAGCAGTTTCCACGCTGCAGAGGGCAAGAATGGCTACACCTTC; CDR3aa: CASSFHAAEGKNGYTF
abundance: -; d_gene: -; v_gene: TRBV28; j_gene: TRBJ2-7; CDR3nt: TGTGCCAGCTCCTTTACCTACGAGCAGTACTTC; CDR3aa: CASSFTYEQYF
abundance: -; d_gene: -; v_gene: TRBV7-2; j_gene: TRBJ2-1; CDR3nt: TGTGCCAGCAGCTTAGGCCTCGGACGGGGGTCTAACAATGAGCAGTTCTTC; CDR3aa: CASSLGLGRGSNNEQFF
abundance: -; d_gene: TRBD1; v_gene: TRBV23-1; j_gene: TRBJ2-7; CDR3nt: TGCGCCAGCAGTCACTCCGCCGGGACAGGGGTCTACGAGCAGTACTTC; CDR3aa: CASSHSAGTGVYEQYF
abundance: -; d_gene: -; v_gene: TRBV4-3; j_gene: TRBJ2-1; CDR3nt: TGCGCCAGCAGCCAAGAGCGGGTCACCTACAATGAGCAGTTCTTC; CDR3aa: CASSQERVTYNEQFF
abundance: -; d_gene: TRBD1; v_gene: TRBV24-1; j_gene: TRBJ1-1; CDR3nt: TGTGCCACCAGTGGACAGGGGAACACTGAAGCTTTCTTT; CDR3aa: CATSGQGNTEAFF
abundance: -; d_gene: TRBD1; v_gene: TRBV18; j_gene: TRBJ2-7; CDR3nt: TGTGCCAGCTCACCAGACAGGGTGGACGAGCAGTACTTC; CDR3aa: CASSPDRVDEQYF
abundance: -; d_gene: TRBD1; v_gene: TRBV24-1; j_gene: TRBJ1-2; CDR3nt: TGTGCCACCAGTGATTCGGTGACAGGGCGAAGCTACACCTTC; CDR3aa: CATSDSVTGRSYTF
abundance: -; d_gene: -; v_gene: TRBV4-1; j_gene: TRBJ1-2; CDR3nt: TGCGCCAGCAGCCAAGAACCCAGGACAGACATTAATGGCTACACCTTC; CDR3aa: CASSQEPRTDINGYTF
abundance: -; d_gene: -; v_gene: TRBV6-5; j_gene: TRBJ1-5; CDR3nt: TGTGCCAGCAGTTATAGAAAGGGACTCCCCCAGCATTTT; CDR3aa: CASSYRKGLPQHF
abundance: -; d_gene: -; v_gene: TRBV12-3/TRBV12-4; j_gene: TRBJ1-1; CDR3nt: TGTGCCAGCAGAAATATGGGAGGCACTGAAGCTTTCTTT; CDR3aa: CASRNMGGTEAFF